These 5 T cell receptor beta chains share one sample of origin, sequenced in a study of T cell responses to AZD1222 COVID-19 vaccine (dated by TCRdb to about 2021). The intended sense of this specimen's time point label: about 28 days (+/-7) after the second vaccine dose. Libraries were constructed by the immunoSEQ multiplex PCR assay. TCRdb holds this immuneACCESS table with in-frame rearrangements only. Some clones are missing; in checked studies, unresolved V genes explain under half, and the rest has no known cause. This sample gives tens of thousands of clones in total; 89% of them show up just once. Of the sample, 9.3% falls within the top ten clones. The specimen was peripheral blood, collected 28 days after the second AZD1222 dose. The source of these receptors is an adult who received the AZD1222 COVID-19 vaccine.

The chain joins TRBV10-1 to TRBJ2-7; 11 nucleotides agree with TRBD2. CDR3 length equals 14 residues. Germline V gene sequence: CDR1 WNHNN, CDR2 SYGVQD (reference sequence). The trim removed 6 bases at V and 6 bases at J, leaving 7 bases unmatched. The CDR3 spells CASSLSGRGLEQYV. Here the CDR3 DNA reads TGCGCCAGCAGCCTTAGCGGGAGGGGGCTCGAGCAGTACGTC.

The chain employs TRBV5-1 and TRBJ2-7; a possible D gene is TRBD2 (5 bases). CDR3 length equals 12 residues. Germline loops: CDR1 SGHRS, CDR2 YFSETQ. The V gene lost 6 bases and the J gene lost 7 bases, with 14 bases spanning the gap. CDR3 amino acids: CASKVRDREQYV. CDR3 sequence (DNA): TGCGCCAGCAAGGTCCGGGATCGGGAGCAGTACGTC.

The CDR3 loop is CASSDARHQPQHF. As DNA, the CDR3 is TGTGCCAGCAGTGATGCTAGGCATCAGCCCCAGCATTTT. The genes are TRBV2 and TRBJ1-5, with unresolved D. The ends were cut back, 3 bases at V and 5 bases at J, with 8 bases in the middle. This CDR3 spans 13 amino acids. Germline loops: CDR1 SNHLY, CDR2 FYNNEI.

The chain carries TRBV7-2 and TRBJ2-3; 9 bases match TRBD2. This CDR3 comprises 16 residues. The germline CDR1 and CDR2 sequences are SGHTA and FQGNSA. V trimming: 5 bases; J trimming: 2 bases; junction bases outside the gene matches: 8. This CDR3 reads CASSPVAGEITDTQYF. The CDR3 DNA sequence: TGTGCCAGCAGCCCTGTAGCGGGGGAAATCACAGATACGCAGTATTTT.

The V call is TRBV5-1, the J call TRBJ1-1; TRBD1 agrees at 7 bases. Germline assignment: CDR1 SGHRS and CDR2 YFSETQ. V was clipped by 4 bases and J by 1 base; unmatched bases: 7. The CDR3 spans 15 residues. The CDR3 DNA is TGCGCCAGCAGCCCCCGGGGACAGACGAACACTGAAGCTTTCTTT. Translated, it gives CASSPRGQTNTEAFF.